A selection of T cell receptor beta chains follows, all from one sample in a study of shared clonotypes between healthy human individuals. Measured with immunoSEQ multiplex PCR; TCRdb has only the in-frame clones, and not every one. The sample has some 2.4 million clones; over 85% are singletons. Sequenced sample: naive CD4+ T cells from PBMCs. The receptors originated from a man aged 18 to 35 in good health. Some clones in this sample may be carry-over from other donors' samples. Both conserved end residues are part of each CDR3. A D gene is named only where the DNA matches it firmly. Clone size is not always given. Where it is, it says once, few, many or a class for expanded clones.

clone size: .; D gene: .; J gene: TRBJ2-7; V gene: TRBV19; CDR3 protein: CASSIRLGQHYEQYF; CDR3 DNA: TGTGCCAGTAGTATTAGACTAGGACAACACTACGAGCAGTACTTC
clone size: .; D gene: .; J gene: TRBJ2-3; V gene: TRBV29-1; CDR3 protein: CSGERGTDTQYF; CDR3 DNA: TGCAGCGGGGAGCGCGGCACAGATACGCAGTATTTT
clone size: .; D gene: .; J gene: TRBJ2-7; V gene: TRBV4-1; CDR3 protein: CASSQIPGTIYEQYF; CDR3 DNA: TGCGCCAGCAGCCAGATACCCGGGACCATCTACGAGCAGTACTTC
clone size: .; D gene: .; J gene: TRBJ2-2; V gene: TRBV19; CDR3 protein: CASRTATLGELFF; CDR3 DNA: TGTGCCAGTAGGACAGCCACCCTCGGGGAGCTGTTTTTT
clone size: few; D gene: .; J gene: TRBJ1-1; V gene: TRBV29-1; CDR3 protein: CSGNQGFEAFF; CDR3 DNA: TGCAGTGGAAACCAGGGGTTCGAAGCTTTCTTT
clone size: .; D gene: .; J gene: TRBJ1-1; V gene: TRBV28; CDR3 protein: CASSFLNPIGPTEAFF; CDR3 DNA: TGTGCCAGCAGTTTTCTGAATCCAATAGGACCCACTGAAGCTTTCTTT
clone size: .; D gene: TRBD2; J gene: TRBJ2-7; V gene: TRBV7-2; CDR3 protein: CASSLGPRLAGVQYEQYF; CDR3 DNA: TGTGCCAGCAGCTTAGGGCCCCGGCTAGCGGGAGTACAGTACGAGCAGTACTTC
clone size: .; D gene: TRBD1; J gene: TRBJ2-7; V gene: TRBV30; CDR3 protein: CAWSADRAREQYF; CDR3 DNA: TGTGCCTGGAGTGCGGACAGGGCGCGGGAGCAGTACTTC
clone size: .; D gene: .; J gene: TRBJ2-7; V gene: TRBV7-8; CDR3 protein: CASSEQPEGDSHF; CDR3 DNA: TGTGCCAGCAGCGAGCAACCCGAGGGGGACTCTCACTTC
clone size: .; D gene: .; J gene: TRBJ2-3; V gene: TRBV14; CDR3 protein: CASSGTIVGTQYF; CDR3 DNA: TGTGCCAGCAGCGGTACTATTGTTGGTACGCAGTATTTT
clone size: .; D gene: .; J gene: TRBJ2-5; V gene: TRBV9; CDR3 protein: CASSAQLSAETQYF; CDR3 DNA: TGTGCCAGCAGCGCCCAGCTCAGTGCAGAGACCCAGTACTTC
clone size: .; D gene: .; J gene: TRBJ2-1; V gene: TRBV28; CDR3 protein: CASRPSYNEQFF; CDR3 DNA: TGTGCCAGCAGACCCAGCTACAATGAGCAGTTCTTC
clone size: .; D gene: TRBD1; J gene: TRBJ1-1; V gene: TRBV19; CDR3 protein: CASSRIVGQGNTEAFF; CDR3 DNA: TGTGCCAGTAGTAGGATAGTTGGACAGGGGAACACTGAAGCTTTCTTT
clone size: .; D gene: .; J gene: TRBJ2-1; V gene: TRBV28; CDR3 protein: CASSLAGYYNEQFF; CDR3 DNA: TGTGCCAGCAGTTTGGCGGGCTACTACAATGAGCAGTTCTTC
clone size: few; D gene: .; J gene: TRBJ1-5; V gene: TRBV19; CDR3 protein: CASSIEDGINQPQHF; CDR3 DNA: TGTGCCAGTAGTATAGAAGACGGAATCAATCAGCCCCAGCATTTT
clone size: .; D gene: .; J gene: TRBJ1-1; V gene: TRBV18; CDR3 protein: CASSLASLGPATEAFF; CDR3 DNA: TGTGCCAGCTCACTGGCTTCACTTGGGCCCGCCACTGAAGCTTTCTTT
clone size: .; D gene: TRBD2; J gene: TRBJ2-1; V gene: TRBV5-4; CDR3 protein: CASSLGSGEINEQFF; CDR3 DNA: TGTGCCAGCAGCTTGGGGAGCGGGGAGATCAATGAGCAGTTCTTC
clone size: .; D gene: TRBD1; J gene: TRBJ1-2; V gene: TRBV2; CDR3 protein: CASSERNRGPYGYTF; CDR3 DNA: TGTGCCAGCAGTGAAAGGAACAGGGGGCCGTATGGCTACACCTTC
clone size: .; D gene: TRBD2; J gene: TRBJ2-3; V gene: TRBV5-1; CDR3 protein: CASTHGTSGRGEGTDTQYF; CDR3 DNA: TGCGCCAGCACACACGGGACTAGCGGGAGAGGAGAGGGCACAGATACGCAGTATTTT
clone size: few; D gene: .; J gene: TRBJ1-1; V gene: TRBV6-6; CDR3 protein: CASSYDRVANTEAFF; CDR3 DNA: TGTGCCAGCAGTTACGATCGGGTAGCGAACACTGAAGCTTTCTTT
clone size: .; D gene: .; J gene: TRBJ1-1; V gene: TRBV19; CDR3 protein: CASKDNLFSLAFF; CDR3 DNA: TGTGCCAGTAAGGACAATCTGTTTTCTCTAGCTTTCTTT
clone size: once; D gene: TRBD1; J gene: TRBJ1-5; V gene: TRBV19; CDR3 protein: CASGTGGALGNQPQHF; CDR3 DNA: TGTGCCAGCGGGACAGGGGGGGCGCTTGGCAATCAGCCCCAGCATTTT
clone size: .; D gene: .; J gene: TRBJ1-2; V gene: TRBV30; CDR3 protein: CAQEGYGYTF; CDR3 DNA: TGTGCCCAGGAGGGGTATGGCTACACCTTC
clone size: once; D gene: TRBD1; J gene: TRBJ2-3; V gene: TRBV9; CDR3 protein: CASSARGDRSTDTQYF; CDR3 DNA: TGTGCCAGCAGCGCCCGAGGGGACAGGAGCACAGATACGCAGTATTTT
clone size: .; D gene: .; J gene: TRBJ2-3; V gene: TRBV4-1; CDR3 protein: CASSQDGNTQYF; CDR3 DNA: TGCGCCAGCAGCCAAGATGGAAATACGCAGTATTTT
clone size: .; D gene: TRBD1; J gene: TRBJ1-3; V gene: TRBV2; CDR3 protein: CADRGDSGNTIYF; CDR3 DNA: TGTGCCGACAGAGGGGACAGCGGAAACACCATATATTTT
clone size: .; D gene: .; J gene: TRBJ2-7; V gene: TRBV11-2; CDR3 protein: CASVAYREQYF; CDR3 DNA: TGTGCCAGCGTGGCATACCGCGAGCAGTACTTC
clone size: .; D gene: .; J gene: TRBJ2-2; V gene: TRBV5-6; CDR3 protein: CASSLAGHLWAGELFF; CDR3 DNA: TGTGCCAGCAGCTTGGCCGGGCACCTCTGGGCCGGGGAGCTGTTTTTT
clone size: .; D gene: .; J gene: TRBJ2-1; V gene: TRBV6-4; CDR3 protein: CASITTSRVNEQFF; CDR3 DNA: TGTGCCAGCATCACCACCTCCAGGGTCAATGAGCAGTTCTTC
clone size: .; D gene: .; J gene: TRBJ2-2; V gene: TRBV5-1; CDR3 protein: CASSLNLDGELFF; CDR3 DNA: TGCGCCAGCAGCTTGAATCTAGACGGGGAGCTGTTTTTT
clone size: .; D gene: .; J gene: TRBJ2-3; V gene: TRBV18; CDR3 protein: CASSPPGSTDTQYF; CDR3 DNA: TGTGCCAGCTCACCACCCGGTAGCACAGATACGCAGTATTTT
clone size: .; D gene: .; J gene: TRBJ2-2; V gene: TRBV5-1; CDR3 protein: CASSPSPGTPGELFF; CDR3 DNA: TGCGCCAGCAGCCCTTCTCCCGGGACGCCCGGGGAGCTGTTTTTT
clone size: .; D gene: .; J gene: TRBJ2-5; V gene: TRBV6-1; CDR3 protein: CASSELGGRQETQYF; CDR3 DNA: TGTGCCAGCAGTGAATTAGGCGGGCGTCAAGAGACCCAGTACTTC
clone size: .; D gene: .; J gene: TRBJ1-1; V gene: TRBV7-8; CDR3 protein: CASSLVLGASNTEAFF; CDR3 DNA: TGTGCCAGCAGCTTAGTTCTGGGGGCCTCGAACACTGAAGCTTTCTTT
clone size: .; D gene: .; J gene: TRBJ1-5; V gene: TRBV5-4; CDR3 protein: CASSLDSQPQHF; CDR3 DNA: TGTGCCAGCAGCTTGGATTCTCAGCCCCAGCATTTT
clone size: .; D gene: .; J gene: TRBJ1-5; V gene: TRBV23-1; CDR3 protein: CASSHPTVQPSSNQPQHF; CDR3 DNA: TGCGCCAGCAGTCACCCGACAGTCCAACCATCGAGCAATCAGCCCCAGCATTTT
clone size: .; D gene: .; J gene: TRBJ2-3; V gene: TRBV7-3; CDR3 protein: CASSLMGVGVDTQYF; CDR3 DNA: TGTGCCAGCAGCCTAATGGGGGTAGGGGTGGATACGCAGTATTTT
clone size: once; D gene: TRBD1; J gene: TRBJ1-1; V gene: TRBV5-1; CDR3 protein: CASTLSTGTGVGNTEAFF; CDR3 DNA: TGCGCCAGCACCTTAAGTACCGGGACAGGGGTTGGGAACACTGAAGCTTTCTTT
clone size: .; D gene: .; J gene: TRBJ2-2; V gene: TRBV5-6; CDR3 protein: CASSLVPNTGELFF; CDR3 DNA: TGTGCCAGCAGCCTTGTCCCGAACACCGGGGAGCTGTTTTTT
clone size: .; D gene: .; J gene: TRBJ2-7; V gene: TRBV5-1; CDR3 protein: CASSLPGQGSEQYF; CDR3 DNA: TGCGCCAGCAGCTTACCGGGACAAGGATCCGAGCAGTACTTC
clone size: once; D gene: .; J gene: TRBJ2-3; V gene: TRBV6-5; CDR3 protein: CASSYSGLKRTDTQYF; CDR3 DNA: TGTGCCAGCAGTTACTCGGGGCTTAAACGCACAGATACGCAGTATTTT
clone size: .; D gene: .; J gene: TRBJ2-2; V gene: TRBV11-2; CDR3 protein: CASSLSGARNTGELFF; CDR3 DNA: TGTGCCAGCAGCCTGTCGGGGGCGCGGAACACCGGGGAGCTGTTTTTT
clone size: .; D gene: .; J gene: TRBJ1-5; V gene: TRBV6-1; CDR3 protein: CASSEAGGNGRPQHF; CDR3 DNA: TGTGCCAGCAGTGAAGCAGGGGGAAATGGTCGGCCCCAGCATTTT
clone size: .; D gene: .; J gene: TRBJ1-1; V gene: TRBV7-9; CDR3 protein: CASSLGDRFEAFF; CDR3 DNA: TGTGCCAGCAGCTTAGGGGACCGATTTGAAGCTTTCTTT
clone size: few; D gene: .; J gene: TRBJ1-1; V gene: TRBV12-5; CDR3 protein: CASGLDGTLNTEAFF; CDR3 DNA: TGTGCTAGTGGTTTGGATGGGACACTGAACACTGAAGCTTTCTTT
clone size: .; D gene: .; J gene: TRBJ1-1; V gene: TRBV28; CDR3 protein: CASSLGRQEAFF; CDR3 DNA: TGTGCCAGCAGTTTAGGCAGGCAAGAAGCTTTCTTT
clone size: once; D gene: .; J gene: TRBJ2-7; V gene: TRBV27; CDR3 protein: CASWRIGVEYEQYF; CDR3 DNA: TGTGCCAGTTGGAGAATAGGGGTAGAGTACGAGCAGTACTTC
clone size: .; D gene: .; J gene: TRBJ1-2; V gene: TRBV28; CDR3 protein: CASSENYGYTF; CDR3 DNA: TGTGCCAGCAGCGAAAACTATGGCTACACCTTC